This passage covers 15 T cell receptor beta chains from one sample sequenced in a study of T cell repertoires in cytomegalovirus infection. Which antigens these TCRs recognize remains unknown. MiXCR, applied by TCRdb to the reads, yields one record per CDR3 protein. This sample has tens of thousands of distinct CDR3 sequences, with approximately 36% found just once. The sample consisted of PBMCs, sequenced either directly or after in vitro stimulation (not recorded which). The source is a human donor in good health (CMV status not recorded). Some clones in this sample may be carry-over from other donors' samples.

The rearrangement joins TRBV11-3 to TRBJ2-1; D unresolved. The CDR3 consists of 13 residues. V gave up 5 bases and J gave up 7 bases, with 12 bases separating them. The germline V gene has CDR1 SGHNT and CDR2 YENEEA. CDR3 in amino acids: CASSLSVTNEQFF. The CDR3 region has the DNA TGTGCCAGCAGCCTTTCTGTTACGAATGAGCAGTTCTTC.

The V and J genes are TRBV6-5 and TRBJ1-2; 8 positions match TRBD1. CDR3 size: 13 residues. V shed 6 bases, J shed 6 bases, and the junction held 6 bases outside the gene matches. Germline values: CDR1 MNHEY, CDR2 SVGAGI. The chain's CDR3 is CASRRDRWNGYTF. CDR3 in DNA: TGTGCCAGCAGACGGGACAGGTGGAATGGCTACACCTTC.

In its sample, this clonotype was seen a few times. The gene calls are TRBV2 and TRBJ1-3; D unclear. Germline loops: CDR1 SNHLY, CDR2 FYNNEI. With 6 bases removed from V and 0 bases from J, the gap between germline ends came to 12 bases. This CDR3 has 15 amino acids. CDR3 protein: CASRKGGHSGNTIYF. CDR3 DNA: TGTGCCAGCAGGAAGGGAGGGCACTCTGGAAACACCATATATTTT. Full variable domain (missing parts from reference TRBV2 and TRBJ1-3): EPEVTQTPSHQVTQMGQEVILRCVPISNHLYFYWYRQILGQKVEFLVSFYNNEISEKSEIFDDQFSVERPDGSNFTLKIRSTKLEDSAMYFCASRKGGHSGNTIYFGEGSWLTVV.

The gene calls are TRBV10-2 and TRBJ2-7, with D uncertain. The ends were cut back, 7 bases at V and 4 bases at J, with 8 bases in the middle. There are 11 residues in the CDR3. CDR1 and CDR2 from the germline V gene are WSHSY and SAAADI. Written as DNA, the CDR3 is TGCGCCAGCACGGACCTTTACGAGCAGTACTTC. Residues: CASTDLYEQYF.

This clonotype occurred a few times. J is TRBJ2-7 and V is TRBV7-9; 9 nucleotides agree with TRBD2. From germline, CDR1 is SEHNR and CDR2 FQNEAQ (reference sequence). J lost 5 bases, V lost 5 bases, and 10 bases had no gene match. The CDR3 consists of 15 residues. CDR3 in DNA: TGTGCCAGCAGCCAAATAGCGGGAGATTCTCACGAGCAGTACTTC. Its translation: CASSQIAGDSHEQYF.

The gene calls are TRBV20-1 and TRBJ2-5; D might be TRBD2 (7 bases). CDR1 is DFQATT and CDR2 is SNEGSKA in the germline V gene (reference sequence). V was shortened by 3 bases and J by 2 bases, with 25 bases between the two germline ends. The CDR3 runs 18 residues. The DNA for the CDR3 is TGCAGTGCTAGGGGTCTGGGGGGGCTCCAAGGCAAGCAAGAGACCCAGTACTTC. Protein sequence: CSARGLGGLQGKQETQYF.

This chain uses TRBV6-1 with TRBJ1-1; 7 nucleotides agree with TRBD1. With V trimmed by 6 bases and J by 0 bases, 7 bases remained unmatched. The CDR3 is 15 amino acids. CDR1 MNHNS and CDR2 SASEGT come from the germline V gene. The CDR3 sequence: CASRTRDRMNTEAFF. The CDR3 region has the DNA TGTGCCAGCAGGACCCGGGACAGAATGAACACTGAAGCTTTCTTT.

This chain connects TRBV4-1 to TRBJ2-1, with D possibly called TRBD1 or TRBD2 (5 bases each). Germline V lookup: CDR1 MGHRA, CDR2 YSYEKL. The CDR3 loop spans 18 amino acids. With 1 base removed from V and 4 bases from J, the gap between germline ends came to 20 bases. DNA of the CDR3: TGCGCCAGCAGCCAAGTTCGAGGGGCCGGTTGGAAATACAATGAGCAGTTCTTC. Amino acid sequence: CASSQVRGAGWKYNEQFF.

This clonotype turned up a few times. The chain carries TRBV28 and TRBJ2-7; D possibly uses TRBD1 or TRBD2 (5 bases each). V gave up 4 bases and J gave up 12 bases, with 13 bases separating them. The CDR3 runs to 11 residues. Germline V gene data show CDR1 as MDHEN and CDR2 as SYDVKM. The CDR3 loop is CASSSTAAGYF. DNA of the CDR3: TGTGCCAGCAGTTCGACAGCGGCGGGGTACTTC.

The sample holds a few counts of this clonotype. The chain combines TRBV12-3 or TRBV12-4 with TRBJ1-1; the D gene is possibly TRBD1 (6 bases). The CDR3 contains 15 residues. The V gene lost 2 bases and the J gene lost 4 bases, with 14 bases spanning the gap. For the CDR3, the DNA is TGTGCCAGCAGTTTAATGGGGGGGCGCGGCACTGAAGCTTTCTTT. Translation: CASSLMGGRGTEAFF.

The V and J genes are TRBV7-9 and TRBJ2-7; 11 positions match TRBD2. From germline, CDR1 is SEHNR and CDR2 FQNEAQ (reference sequence). J lost 7 bases, V lost 5 bases, and 13 bases had no gene match. The CDR3 is 16 amino acids. CDR3 region: CASSHTSGGTPWEQYF. CDR3 in DNA: TGTGCCAGCAGCCACACTAGCGGGGGAACCCCTTGGGAGCAGTACTTC.

The chain joins TRBV6-9 to TRBJ2-5; 8 nucleotides line up with TRBD2. This CDR3 spans 15 amino acids. CDR1 is MNHGY and CDR2 is SVAAGI in the germline V gene. J lost 4 bases, V lost 6 bases, and 10 bases had no gene match. This chain's CDR3 is CASRRSGGEGETQYF. CDR3 nucleotides: TGTGCCAGCAGGAGGAGCGGGGGAGAGGGAGAGACCCAGTACTTC.

This clonotype was picked up a small number of times. The chain carries TRBV12-3 or TRBV12-4 and TRBJ2-5; D is perhaps TRBD2 (6 bases). The CDR3 runs 16 residues. V gave up 4 bases and J gave up 4 bases, with 19 bases separating them. The CDR3 region is CASSSSRDLLGETQYF. In DNA, the CDR3 is TGTGCCAGCAGTTCCTCTCGGGACTTACTGGGAGAGACCCAGTACTTC.

The chain employs TRBV2 and TRBJ1-5, with a tentative D call TRBD1 (5 bases). The CDR3 consists of 15 residues. The V and J ends lost 0 bases and 7 bases respectively, with 13 bases between them. Germline V gene data show CDR1 as SNHLY and CDR2 as FYNNEI. The CDR3, as DNA: TGTGCCAGCAGTGAAGCATTCGGGACGCGGCAGCCCCAGCATTTT. The encoded protein is CASSEAFGTRQPQHF.

The V call is TRBV5-4, the J call TRBJ2-3; 10 positions agree with TRBD1. Germline CDR1 reads SGHNT; CDR2 reads YYREEE (reference sequence). The junction had 2 bases not matched to a gene; V was cut back by 3 bases and J by 1 base. The CDR3 loop spans 15 amino acids. Here the CDR3 reads CASSSGTGGTDTQYF. Written as DNA, the CDR3 is TGTGCCAGCAGCTCGGGGACAGGGGGCACAGATACGCAGTATTTT.